This T cell receptor (beta chain) derives from a study of metastatic and nonmetastatic thyroid tumors. Thyroid surgery was performed in patients who had received no treatment beforehand. Authors' data handling: Building a distant-metastasis classifier for papillary thyroid cancer drew on CDR3 differences across clinicopathological groups. TCRdb re-analyzed the PCR reads using MiXCR. For this entry, the V and J calls and clone size follow TCRdb and not the study's own pipeline. The sample carries approximately 25,000 clones, 16% recorded once. Sequenced sample: blood. The receptor's source is a male donor with papillary thyroid cancer or a benign thyroid nodule (not recorded which). Some clones in this sample may be carry-over from other donors' samples.

The CDR3 loop is CASSPLGGGANVLTF. Here the CDR3 DNA reads TGTGCCAGCAGTCCCCTTGGGGGAGGGGCCAACGTCCTGACTTTC. V and J are TRBV6-2 or TRBV6-3 and TRBJ2-6; the D call may be TRBD1 or TRBD2 (5 bases each). CDR3 size: 15 residues. Between the trimmed V and J ends, which lost 5 bases and 4 bases, there was a span of 12 bases. Germline CDR1 reads MNHEY; CDR2 reads SVGEGT.